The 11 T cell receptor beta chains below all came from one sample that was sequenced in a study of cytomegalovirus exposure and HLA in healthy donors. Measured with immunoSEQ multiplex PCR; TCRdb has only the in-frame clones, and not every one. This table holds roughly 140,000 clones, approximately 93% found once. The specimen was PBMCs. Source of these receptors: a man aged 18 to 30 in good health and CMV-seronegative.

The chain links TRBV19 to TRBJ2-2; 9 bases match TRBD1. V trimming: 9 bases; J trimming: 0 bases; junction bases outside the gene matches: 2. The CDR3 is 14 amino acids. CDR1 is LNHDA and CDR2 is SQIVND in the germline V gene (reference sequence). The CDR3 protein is CASRQGANTGELFF. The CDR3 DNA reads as TGTGCCAGCCGACAGGGGGCGAACACCGGGGAGCTGTTTTTT. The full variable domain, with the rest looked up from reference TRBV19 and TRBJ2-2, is DGGITQSPKYLFRKEGQNVTLSCEQNLNHDAMYWYRQDPGQGLRLIYYSQIVNDFQKGDIAEGYSVSREKKESFPLTVTSAQKNPTAFYLCASRQGANTGELFFGEGSRLTVL.

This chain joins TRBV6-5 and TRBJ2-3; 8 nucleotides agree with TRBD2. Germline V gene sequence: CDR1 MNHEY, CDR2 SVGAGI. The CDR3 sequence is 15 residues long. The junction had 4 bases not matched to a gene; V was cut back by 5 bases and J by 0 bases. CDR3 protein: CASSTTGGSTDTQYF. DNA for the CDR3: TGTGCCAGCAGTACCACGGGGGGGAGCACAGATACGCAGTATTTT.

CDR3 bases: TGCAGCGTTGGCCCTTCACGGGAGCATGAGCAGTTCTTC. This gives the protein CSVGPSREHEQFF. The chain uses TRBV29-1 and TRBJ2-1; a weak D match, TRBD2 (6 bases). From germline, CDR1 is SQVTM and CDR2 ANQGSEA. This CDR3 has 13 residues. The V end was cut by 4 bases, the J end by 8 bases, with 15 bases between.

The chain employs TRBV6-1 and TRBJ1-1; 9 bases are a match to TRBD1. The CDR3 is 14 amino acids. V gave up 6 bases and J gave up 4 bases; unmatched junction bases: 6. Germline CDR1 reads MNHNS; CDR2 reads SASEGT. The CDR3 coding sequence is TGTGCCAGCAGAGACGGGACAGGGAGCACTGAAGCTTTCTTT. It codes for CASRDGTGSTEAFF.

CDR3 sequence: CATSRDVTVHQPQHF. The CDR3 DNA reads TGTGCCACCAGCAGAGATGTTACAGTTCACCAGCCCCAGCATTTT. The chain couples TRBV15 to TRBJ1-5; D is unresolved. With 0 bases removed from V and 7 bases from J, the gap between germline ends came to 13 bases. Germline V lookup: CDR1 LNHNV, CDR2 YYDKDF (reference sequence). The length of the CDR3 is 15 residues.

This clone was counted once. The CDR3 sequence: CAISASTLAGLSEQFF. As DNA, the CDR3 is TGTGCCATCAGTGCCTCGACCCTAGCGGGATTGAGTGAGCAGTTCTTC. The chain combines TRBV10-3 with TRBJ2-1, with 9 bases matching TRBD2. The CDR3 runs 16 residues. The ends lost 4 bases at V and 9 bases at J; junction bases unmatched: 13. CDR1 and CDR2 (germline): ENHRY, SYGVKD.

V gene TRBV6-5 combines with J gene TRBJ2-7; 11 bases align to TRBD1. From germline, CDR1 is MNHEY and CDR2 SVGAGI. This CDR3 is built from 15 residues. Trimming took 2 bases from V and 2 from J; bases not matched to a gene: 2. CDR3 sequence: CASSYGGQGAYEQYV. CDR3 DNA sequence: TGTGCCAGCAGTTACGGGGGACAGGGGGCCTACGAGCAGTACGTC.

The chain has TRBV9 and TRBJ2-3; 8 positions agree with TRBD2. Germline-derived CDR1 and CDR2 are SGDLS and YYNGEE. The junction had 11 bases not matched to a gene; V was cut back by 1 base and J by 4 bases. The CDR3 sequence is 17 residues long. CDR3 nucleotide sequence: TGTGCCAGCAGCGTACCCCTGGCCAGCGGGGGCGCAGATACGCAGTATTTT. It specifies CASSVPLASGGADTQYF. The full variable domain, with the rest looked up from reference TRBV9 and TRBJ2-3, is DSGVTQTPKHLITATGQRVTLRCSPRSGDLSVYWYQQSLDQGLQFLIQYYNGEERAKGNILERFSAQQFPDLHSELNLSSLELGDSALYFCASSVPLASGGADTQYFGPGTRLTVL.

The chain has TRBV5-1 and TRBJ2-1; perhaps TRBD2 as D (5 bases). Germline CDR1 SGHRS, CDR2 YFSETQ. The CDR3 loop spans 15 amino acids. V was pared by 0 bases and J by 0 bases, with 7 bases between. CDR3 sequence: CASSLVGSSYNEQFF. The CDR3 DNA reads TGCGCCAGCAGCTTGGTTGGGAGCTCCTACAATGAGCAGTTCTTC.

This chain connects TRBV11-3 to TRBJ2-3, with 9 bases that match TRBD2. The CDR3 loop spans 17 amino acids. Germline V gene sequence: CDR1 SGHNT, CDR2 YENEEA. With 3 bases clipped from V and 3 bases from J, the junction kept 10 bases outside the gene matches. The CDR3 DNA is TGTGCCAGCAGCTTTTCTTCCGCGGGAGGGCCAACAGATACGCAGTATTTT. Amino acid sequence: CASSFSSAGGPTDTQYF.

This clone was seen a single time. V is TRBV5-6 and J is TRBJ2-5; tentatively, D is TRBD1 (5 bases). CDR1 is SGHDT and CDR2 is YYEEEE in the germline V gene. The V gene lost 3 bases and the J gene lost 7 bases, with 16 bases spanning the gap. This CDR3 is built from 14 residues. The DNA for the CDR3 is TGTGCCAGCAGCTGGACGGGCAGGGTGGGGACCCAGTACTTC. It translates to CASSWTGRVGTQYF. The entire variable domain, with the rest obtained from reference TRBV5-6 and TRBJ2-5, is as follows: DAGVTQSPTHLIKTRGQQVTLRCSPKSGHDTVSWYQQALGQGPQFIFQYYEEEERQRGNFPDRFSGHQFPNYSSELNVNALLLGDSALYLCASSWTGRVGTQYFGPGTRLLVL.